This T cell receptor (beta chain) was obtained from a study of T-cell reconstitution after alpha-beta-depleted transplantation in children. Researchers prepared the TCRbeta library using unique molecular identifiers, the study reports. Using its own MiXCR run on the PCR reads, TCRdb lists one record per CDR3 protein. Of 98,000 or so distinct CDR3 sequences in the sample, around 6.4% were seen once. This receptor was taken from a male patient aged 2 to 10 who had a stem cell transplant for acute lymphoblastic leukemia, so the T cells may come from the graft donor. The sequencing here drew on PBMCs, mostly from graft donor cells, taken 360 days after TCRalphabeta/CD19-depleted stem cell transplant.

CDR3: CAWTIPGLDTGELFF. CDR3 DNA sequence: TGTGCCTGGACGATCCCGGGACTAGACACCGGGGAGCTGTTTTTT. This sequence joins TRBV30 and TRBJ2-2; 8 positions match TRBD2. With 4 bases clipped from V and 3 bases from J, the junction kept 7 bases outside the gene matches. The CDR3 covers 15 residues. The germline V gene has CDR1 GTSNPN and CDR2 SVGIG (reference sequence).